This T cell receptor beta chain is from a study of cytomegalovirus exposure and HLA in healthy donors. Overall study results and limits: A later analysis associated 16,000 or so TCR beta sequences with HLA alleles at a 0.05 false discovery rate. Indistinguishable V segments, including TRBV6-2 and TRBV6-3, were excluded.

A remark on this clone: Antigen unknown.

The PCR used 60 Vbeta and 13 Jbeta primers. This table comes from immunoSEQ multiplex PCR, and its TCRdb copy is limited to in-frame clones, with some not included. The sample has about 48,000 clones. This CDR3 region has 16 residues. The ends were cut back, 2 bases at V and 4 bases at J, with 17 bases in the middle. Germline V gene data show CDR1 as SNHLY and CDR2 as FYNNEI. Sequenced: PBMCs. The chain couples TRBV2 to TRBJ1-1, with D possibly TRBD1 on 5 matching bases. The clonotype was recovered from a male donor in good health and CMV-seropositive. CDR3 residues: CASSETRIGTGTEAFF. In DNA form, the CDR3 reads TGTGCCAGCAGTGAAACGCGGATCGGCACAGGCACTGAAGCTTTCTTT.